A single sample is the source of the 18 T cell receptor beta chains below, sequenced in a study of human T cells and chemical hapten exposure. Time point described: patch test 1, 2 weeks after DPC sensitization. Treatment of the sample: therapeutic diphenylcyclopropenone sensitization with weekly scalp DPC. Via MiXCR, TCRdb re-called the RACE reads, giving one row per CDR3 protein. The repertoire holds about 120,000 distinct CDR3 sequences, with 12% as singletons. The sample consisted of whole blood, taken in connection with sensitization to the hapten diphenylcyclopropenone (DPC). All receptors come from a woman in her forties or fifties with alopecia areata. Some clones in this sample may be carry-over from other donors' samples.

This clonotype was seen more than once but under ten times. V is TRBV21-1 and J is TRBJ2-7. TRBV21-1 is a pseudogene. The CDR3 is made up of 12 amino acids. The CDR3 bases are TGTGCCCGTCGGGGATCGGCCGACGAGCAGTACTTC. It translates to CARRGSADEQYF.

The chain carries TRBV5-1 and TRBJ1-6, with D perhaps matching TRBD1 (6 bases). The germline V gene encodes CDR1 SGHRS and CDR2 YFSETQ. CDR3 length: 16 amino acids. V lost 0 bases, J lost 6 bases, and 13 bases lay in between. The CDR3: CASSLDRAFSNSPLHF. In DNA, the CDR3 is TGCGCCAGCAGCTTGGACAGGGCTTTTTCTAATTCACCCCTCCACTTT.

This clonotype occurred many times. DNA of the CDR3: TGTGCCAGCTCACCTTGGACAGGGCGGAGGATGAACACTGAAGCTTTCTTT. Its protein is CASSPWTGRRMNTEAFF. The genes are TRBV18 and TRBJ1-1; TRBD1 matches at 8 bases. CDR1 is KGHSH and CDR2 is LQKENI in the germline V gene. V lost 3 bases, J lost 0 bases, and 9 bases stayed unmatched. This CDR3 spans 17 amino acids.

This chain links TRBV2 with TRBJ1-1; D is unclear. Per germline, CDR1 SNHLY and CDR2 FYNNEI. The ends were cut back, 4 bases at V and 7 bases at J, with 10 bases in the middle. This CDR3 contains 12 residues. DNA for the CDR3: TGTGCCAGCAGTGTTGGCCCACATGAAGCTTTCTTT. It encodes CASSVGPHEAFF.

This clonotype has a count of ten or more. The CDR3 bases are TGTGCCAGCAGCCTCGAGGGCACAGATACGCAGTATTTT. It is translated as CASSLEGTDTQYF. This chain connects TRBV3-1 to TRBJ2-3; D is unresolved. V gave up 4 bases and J gave up 1 base, with 6 bases separating them. Germline CDR1 reads LGHDT; CDR2 reads YNNKEL (reference sequence). The CDR3 has 13 residues.

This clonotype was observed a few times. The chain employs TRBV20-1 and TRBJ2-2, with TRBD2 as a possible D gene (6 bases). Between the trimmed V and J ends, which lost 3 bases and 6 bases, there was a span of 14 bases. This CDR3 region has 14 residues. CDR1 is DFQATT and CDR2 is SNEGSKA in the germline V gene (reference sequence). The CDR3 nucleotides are TGCAGTGCTAGTGATCCTAGCGTGGCCGGGGAGCTGTTTTTT. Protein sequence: CSASDPSVAGELFF.

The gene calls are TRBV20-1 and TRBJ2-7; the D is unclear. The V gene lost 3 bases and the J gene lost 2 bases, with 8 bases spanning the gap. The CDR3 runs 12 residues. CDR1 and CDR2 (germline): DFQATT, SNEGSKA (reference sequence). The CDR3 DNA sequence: TGCAGTGCTAGCCCAGGCCCCTACGAGCAGTACTTC. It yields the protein CSASPGPYEQYF.

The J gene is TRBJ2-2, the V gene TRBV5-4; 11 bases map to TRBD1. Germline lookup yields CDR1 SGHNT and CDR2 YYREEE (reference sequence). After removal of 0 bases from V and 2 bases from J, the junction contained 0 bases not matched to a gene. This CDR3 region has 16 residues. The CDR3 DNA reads TGTGCCAGCAGCTTGGGGACAGGGGGCAACACCGGGGAGCTGTTTTTT. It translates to CASSLGTGGNTGELFF.

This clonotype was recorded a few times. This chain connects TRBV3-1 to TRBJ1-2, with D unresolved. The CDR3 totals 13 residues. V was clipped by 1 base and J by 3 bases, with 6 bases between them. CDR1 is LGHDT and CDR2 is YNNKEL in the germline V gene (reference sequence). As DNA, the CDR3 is TGTGCCAGCAGCCAAGCAGAAGACTATGGCTACACCTTC. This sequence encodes CASSQAEDYGYTF.

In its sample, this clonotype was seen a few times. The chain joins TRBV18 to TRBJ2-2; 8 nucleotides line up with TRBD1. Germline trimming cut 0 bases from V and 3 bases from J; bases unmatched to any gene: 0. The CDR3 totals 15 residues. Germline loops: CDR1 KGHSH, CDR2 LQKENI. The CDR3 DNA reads TGTGCCAGCTCACCACCGACAGGGGACACCGGGGAGCTGTTTTTT. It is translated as CASSPPTGDTGELFF.

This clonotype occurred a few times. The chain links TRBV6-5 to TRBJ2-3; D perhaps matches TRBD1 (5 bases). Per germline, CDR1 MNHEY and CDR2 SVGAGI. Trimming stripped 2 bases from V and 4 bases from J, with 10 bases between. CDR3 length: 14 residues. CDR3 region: CASSYATEADTQYF. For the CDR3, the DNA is TGTGCCAGCAGTTACGCGACAGAGGCAGATACGCAGTATTTT.

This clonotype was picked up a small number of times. This chain's CDR3 is CASRQGSLGRETQYF. The CDR3 region has the DNA TGTGCCAGCAGACAAGGTTCTCTCGGCCGCGAGACCCAGTACTTC. V gene TRBV12-3 or TRBV12-4 combines with J gene TRBJ2-5; D uncertain. The CDR3 covers 15 residues. V was trimmed by 6 bases and J by 5 bases, leaving 19 bases between them.

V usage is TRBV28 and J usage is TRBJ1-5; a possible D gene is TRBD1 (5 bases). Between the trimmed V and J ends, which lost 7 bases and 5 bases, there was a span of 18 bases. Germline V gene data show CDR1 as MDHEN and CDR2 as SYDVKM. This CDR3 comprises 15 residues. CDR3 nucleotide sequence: TGTGCCAGCACCGACGGGGGGATGGGGCATCAGCCCCAGCATTTT. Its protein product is CASTDGGMGHQPQHF. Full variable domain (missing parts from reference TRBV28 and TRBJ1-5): DVKVTQSSRYLVKRTGEKVFLECVQDMDHENMFWYRQDPGLGLRLIYFSYDVKMKEKGDIPEGYSVSREKKERFSLILESASTNQTSMYLCASTDGGMGHQPQHFGDGTRLSIL.

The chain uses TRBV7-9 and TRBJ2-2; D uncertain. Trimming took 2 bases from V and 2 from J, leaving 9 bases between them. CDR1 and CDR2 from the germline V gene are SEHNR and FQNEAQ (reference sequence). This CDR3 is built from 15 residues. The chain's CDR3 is CASSLMFSNTGELFF. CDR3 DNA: TGTGCCAGCAGCTTAATGTTCTCAAACACCGGGGAGCTGTTTTTT.

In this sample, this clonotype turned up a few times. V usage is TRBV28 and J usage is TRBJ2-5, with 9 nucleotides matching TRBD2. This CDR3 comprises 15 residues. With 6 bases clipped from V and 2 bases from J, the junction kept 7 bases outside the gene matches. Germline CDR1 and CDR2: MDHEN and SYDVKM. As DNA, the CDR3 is TGTGCCAGCAGCACAGCGGGAGGTCGGCAAGAGACCCAGTACTTC. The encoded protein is CASSTAGGRQETQYF.

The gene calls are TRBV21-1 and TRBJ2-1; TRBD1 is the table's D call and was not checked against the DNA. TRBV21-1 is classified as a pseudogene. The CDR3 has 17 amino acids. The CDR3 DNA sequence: TGTGCCAGCAGCAAAGGGGGGGCGGAGTGGTTATACAATGAGCAGTTCTTC. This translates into CASSKGGAEWLYNEQFF.

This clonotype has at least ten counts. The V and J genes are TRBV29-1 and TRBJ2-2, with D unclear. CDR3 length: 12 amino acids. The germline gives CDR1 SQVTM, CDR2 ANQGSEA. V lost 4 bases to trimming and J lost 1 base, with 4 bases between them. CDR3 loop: CSVGRNTGELFF. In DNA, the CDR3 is TGCAGCGTTGGGCGGAACACCGGGGAGCTGTTTTTT.

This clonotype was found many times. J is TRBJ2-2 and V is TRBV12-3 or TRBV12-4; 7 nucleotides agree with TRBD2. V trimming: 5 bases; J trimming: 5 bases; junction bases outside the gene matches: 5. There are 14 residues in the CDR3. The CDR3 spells CASSPRTRTGELFF. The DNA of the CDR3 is TGTGCCAGCAGTCCCAGGACTAGGACCGGGGAGCTGTTTTTT.